This T cell receptor (beta chain) stems from a study of human T cells and chemical hapten exposure (dated by TCRdb to the early 2020s). For the study in its entirety: For sensitization, 2% DPC in acetone was applied to a roughly 2 cm by roughly 2 cm area of upper inner arm skin. Throughout the approximately 23-week study period, patients were also given weekly therapeutic DPC doses on the scalp. Patch tests used Finn chambers with 0.01% DPC on the upper back, scored after 6 days by International Contact Dermatitis Research Group standards. The patient cohort, mostly female, included alopecia areata with under or over 50% scalp involvement, alopecia totalis and alopecia universalis. The libraries were sequenced as a pool, and the TCR yield per sample differed mostly because of small variations in library volumes within the pool. This study followed changes in the peripheral blood TCR repertoire in vivo during primary and secondary sensitization of alopecia patients to the hapten diphenylcyclopropenone (DPC). Blood samples were taken from patients before sensitization (week 0) and at 2, 6 and about 24 weeks after DPC sensitization. Nearly 30 alopecia patients gave blood for TCR sequencing at one to four time points (pre-sensitization, 2, 6 and 24 weeks). General conclusions and limits of the study: No change with DPC sensitization was found in the number of TCRs above 1 in 1000 frequency, and no evidence of global repertoire structure alterations was found. Repeated subsampling changed both the strength of the expansion versus patch-test correlation and the threshold at which that correlation became significant. All patients had alopecia, a presumed autoimmune disease, so their immune response might differ from that of healthy individuals. Expanded TCRs formed significantly more large CDR3 similarity clusters than pre-sensitization or healthy control sets, consistent with antigen-driven responses. Patch test score correlated positively with the number of PT1 expanded TCRs, reaching significance at thresholds 8, 16 and 32 but not at 4.

CDR1 and CDR2, per the germline V gene (reference sequence), are LNHNV and YYDKDF. The CDR3 holds 15 amino acids from the cysteine to the phenylalanine. Just CDR3 DNA is preserved here, 45 bases in frame from base 1. V is pruned by 0 bases and J by 0 bases, leaving 2 bases of the junction without a gene match. The time point label here, explained by the study, means: patch test 2, 6 weeks after DPC sensitization. Interpreted using the paper, the treatment or condition label stands for: therapeutic diphenylcyclopropenone sensitization with weekly scalp DPC. Blood at each patch-test visit was drawn before the patch test was applied. Eligible patients were aged 18 to 70, diagnosed with alopecia, deemed suitable for DPC therapy, and excluded if pregnant. Total RNA was isolated from unfractionated whole blood collected in Tempus Blood RNA tubes. The sample holds a few counts of this clonotype. Its antigen remains unidentified. No base qualities exist here, and no much larger clone lies one base off it.

Library prep was done by RACE. Sequencing was performed on a NextSeq 500. Library preparation attached unique molecular identifiers to individual cDNA molecules for quantitative, reproducible TCR counting. For every blood RNA sample, sequencing covered both the TCR alpha and TCR beta chains. The authors' pipeline ran thus. Samples had a median of about 96,000 TCRs, with a range from roughly 23,224 to 750,000. V, J and CDR3 annotation of the TCR reads was performed with the Decombinator software suite. Every sample was subsampled to the same number of TCRs (28,000) for the PS versus PT1 abundance plots. Expanded TCRs were defined as absent before sensitization and observed at least eight times at the 2-week time point. TCRdb reran the public reads through fastp at Q25 and MiXCR, keeping productive beta chains. Merged by CDR3 protein, the rows form single entries marked with the most common genes and DNA. What appears here as the V and J calls and clone size reflects TCRdb's work, not the paper's. The table for this sample lists under 450,000 distinct CDR3 sequences; more than 5% of them were counted only once. The leading ten clones occupy more than 5.5% of the sample.

This specimen consisted of whole blood, obtained in connection with sensitization to the hapten diphenylcyclopropenone (DPC). The V and J genes are TRBV15 and TRBJ2-7; 7 central bases correspond to TRBD2. The source is a woman aged 18-29 years with alopecia areata. Some clones in this sample may be carry-over from other donors' samples. The CDR3 corresponds to CATSRDSGGSYEQYF. The nucleotide sequence reads TGTGCCACCAGCAGAGATTCGGGGGGCTCCTACGAGCAGTACTTC.